Here is one TCR beta chain with its context. Expressed TCRB transcripts were sequenced, since all the RNA that had been isolated was reverse transcribed. The method was immunoSEQ multiplex PCR; TCRdb's version includes in-frame clones alone and lacks a portion of them. Here the sample spans 680,000 or so clones, roughly 16% being singletons. This specimen comes from a study of beta chain features in type 1 diabetes. From germline, CDR1 is SGDLS and CDR2 YYNGEE. V was clipped by 2 bases and J by 5 bases, with 17 bases between them. The CDR3 extends over 15 amino acids. The chain recombines TRBV9 with TRBJ2-7, with a weak D call TRBD2 (6 bases). Material: naive CD4+ T cells from blood. The sequence was obtained from a man aged 18-30 years in good health. The CDR3 DNA is TGTGCCAGCAGCGTTGGGGGACTCGGGGTCCACGAGCAGTACTTC. Its protein is CASSVGGLGVHEQYF.